The 21 T cell receptor beta chains below all came from one sample that was sequenced in a study of OX40 agonist ivuxolimab in advanced cancers. Assay: immunoSEQ multiplex PCR; the TCRdb copy retains only in-frame clones and omits some. The data contain 8,500 to 13,000 clones, approximately 80% of them singletons. Sequences were derived from CD4+ or CD8+ T cells sorted from blood, sampled in a trial of the OX40 agonist ivuxolimab. The source is an adult with an advanced solid tumor such as melanoma, head and neck, liver or kidney cancer.

The chain employs TRBV19 and TRBJ1-5; tentative D call: TRBD1 (5 bases). Trimming stripped 8 bases from V and 4 bases from J, with 12 bases between. The germline CDR1 and CDR2 sequences are LNHDA and SQIVND (reference sequence). The CDR3 has 13 amino acids. The CDR3 protein is CASSDSLNQPQHF. The CDR3 nucleotides are TGTGCCAGTTCCGACAGCTTGAATCAGCCCCAGCATTTT.

This rearrangement joins TRBV5-6 to TRBJ2-3; 8 bases fit TRBD1. The CDR3 contains 17 residues. The germline V gene encodes CDR1 SGHDT and CDR2 YYEEEE. Trimming removed 3 bases from V and 4 bases from J; junction bases left unmatched: 13. CDR3 in amino acids: CASSSTGTGEVADTQYF. The DNA of the CDR3 is TGTGCCAGCAGCTCCACCGGGACAGGAGAGGTCGCAGATACGCAGTATTTT.

The J gene is TRBJ1-2, the V gene TRBV2; D is uncertain. This CDR3 spans 12 amino acids. The germline V gene encodes CDR1 SNHLY and CDR2 FYNNEI. The ends were cut back, 2 bases at V and 4 bases at J, with 5 bases in the middle. DNA of the CDR3: TGTGCCAGCAGTGAATCAGGCTATGGCTACACCTTC. Amino acids: CASSESGYGYTF.

The chain has TRBV6-6 and TRBJ1-3; D is possibly TRBD1 (5 bases). The germline V gene has CDR1 MNHNY and CDR2 SVGAGI (reference sequence). Trimming cost V 2 bases and J 2 bases, with 10 bases left between them. This CDR3 comprises 15 residues. The CDR3 sequence is CASSYTGGTGNTIYF. CDR3 nucleotide sequence: TGTGCCAGCAGTTACACCGGGGGTACTGGAAACACCATATATTTT.

V is TRBV7-9 and J is TRBJ2-1, with 8 bases matching TRBD2. The germline gives CDR1 SEHNR, CDR2 FQNEAQ (reference sequence). There are 15 residues in the CDR3. The J segment lost 3 bases and the V segment lost 4 bases, leaving 5 bases of the junction unmatched. In nucleotides, the CDR3 is TGTGCCAGCAGCTACCGACTAGCGTACTACAATGAGCAGTTCTTC. Translated, it gives CASSYRLAYYNEQFF.

The rearrangement uses TRBV7-3 and TRBJ2-2; 8 positions agree with TRBD1. This CDR3 region has 16 residues. V shed 5 bases, J shed 1 base, and the junction held 6 bases outside the gene matches. Germline V CDR1 and CDR2: SGHTA, FQGTGA. CDR3: CASSRTGQENTGELFF. The CDR3 DNA reads TGTGCCAGCAGCCGGACGGGACAGGAGAACACCGGGGAGCTGTTTTTT.

The chain uses TRBV27 and TRBJ2-2, with TRBD2 matching over 11 bases. Germline V lookup: CDR1 MNHEY, CDR2 SMNVEV (reference sequence). The CDR3 has 16 residues. Germline trimming cut 4 bases from V and 5 bases from J; bases unmatched to any gene: 6. CDR3 in amino acids: CASSSLAGVGTGELFF. The CDR3 coding sequence is TGTGCCAGCAGTTCACTAGCGGGAGTAGGAACCGGGGAGCTGTTTTTT.

This sequence joins TRBV6-4 and TRBJ2-2; TRBD2 aligns across 7 bases. J lost 0 bases, V lost 5 bases, and 6 bases had no gene match. The CDR3 contains 16 residues. The V gene's germline CDR1 is MRHNA and CDR2 SNTAGT. The CDR3 nucleotides read TGTGCCAGCAGTACCGGGGACTATGCGAACACCGGGGAGCTGTTTTTT. Encoded protein: CASSTGDYANTGELFF.

This sequence joins TRBV11-2 and TRBJ2-1; D is uncertain. V lost 3 bases and J 4 bases, leaving 10 bases between the germline ends. The CDR3 loop spans 14 amino acids. Germline V gene data show CDR1 as SGHAT and CDR2 as FQNNGV. The CDR3 reads CASSLLQPYNEQFF. In DNA form, the CDR3 reads TGTGCCAGCAGCTTGCTACAACCTTACAATGAGCAGTTCTTC.

The CDR3 DNA reads TGTGCCAGCAGCTTAGAGGGTCAGGCTAGCGGGGGATTATACTACGAGCAGTACTTC. This codes for CASSLEGQASGGLYYEQYF. The chain recombines TRBV7-2 with TRBJ2-7, with 10 bases lining up with TRBD2. V was clipped by 1 base and J by 3 bases; unmatched bases: 15. Germline V CDR1 and CDR2: SGHTA, FQGNSA. This CDR3 has 19 residues.

The rearrangement links TRBV7-8 to TRBJ1-3; no reliable D call. Per the germline V gene, CDR1 is SGHVS and CDR2 is FQNEAQ. With 2 bases removed from V and 2 bases from J, the gap between germline ends came to 31 bases. The CDR3 covers 22 residues. The CDR3 region is CASSLRPPLHAQGLLAGNTIYF. CDR3 nucleotide sequence: TGTGCCAGCAGCTTACGCCCACCCCTACACGCACAAGGCCTTCTCGCTGGAAACACCATATATTTT. The variable domain in full, completed from reference TRBV7-8 and TRBJ1-3, reads GAGVSQSPRYKVAKRGQDVALRCDPISGHVSLFWYQQALGQGPEFLTYFQNEAQLDKSGLPSDRFFAERPEGSVSTLKIQRTQQEDSAVYLCASSLRPPLHAQGLLAGNTIYFGEGSWLTVV.

The gene calls are TRBV5-1 and TRBJ2-7; D assignment may be TRBD1 or TRBD2 (5 bases each). Germline V gene lookup returns CDR1 SGHRS and CDR2 YFSETQ. The CDR3 sequence is 13 residues long. The germline V and J ends were trimmed by 2 bases and 2 bases, with 8 bases remaining between them. The CDR3 nucleotides read TGCGCCAGCAGCTTTGAGGGGCCCTACGAGCAGTACTTC. As protein: CASSFEGPYEQYF.

This clone turned up a few times. The gene calls are TRBV6-1 and TRBJ2-2, with D tentatively TRBD1 (7 bases). Germline CDR1 is MNHNS and CDR2 is SASEGT. The CDR3 has 15 residues. The V and J ends lost 7 bases and 6 bases respectively, with 18 bases between them. The CDR3 DNA is TGTGCCAGCATAATCCAGCAGGGGGGTGCCGGGGAGCTGTTTTTT. It translates to CASIIQQGGAGELFF.

The chain uses TRBV27 and TRBJ2-7, with TRBD1 matching over 10 bases. The trim removed 8 bases at V and 0 bases at J, leaving 10 bases unmatched. CDR1 and CDR2 (germline): MNHEY, SMNVEV (reference sequence). CDR3 length equals 16 residues. The CDR3 reads CASSWGTGVSSYEQYF. The CDR3 DNA sequence: TGTGCCAGCTCATGGGGGACAGGGGTCAGCTCCTACGAGCAGTACTTC.

The chain uses TRBV27 and TRBJ2-5, with D unresolved. This CDR3 has 15 residues. Germline values: CDR1 MNHEY, CDR2 SMNVEV (reference sequence). V was shortened by 5 bases and J by 2 bases, with 15 bases between the two germline ends. CDR3 sequence reads: CASSRRATLQETQYF. Here the CDR3 DNA reads TGTGCCAGCAGTCGACGGGCGACGTTACAAGAGACCCAGTACTTC.

The CDR3 sequence is CASSFRDRGVHYGYTF. For the CDR3, the DNA is TGTGCCAGCAGCTTTCGGGACAGGGGAGTCCACTATGGCTACACCTTC. The V and J genes are TRBV7-9 and TRBJ1-2; 10 positions agree with TRBD1. The CDR3 spans 16 residues. Trimming cost V 3 bases and J 3 bases; bases outside gene matches: 7. Looked up from germline, CDR1 is SEHNR and CDR2 is FQNEAQ (reference sequence).

This clone has just one count. An end of the junction does not agree with germline; a read error may underlie this. The J gene is TRBJ2-7, the V gene TRBV5-1; either TRBD1 or TRBD2 may supply D (6 bases each). Germline lookup yields CDR1 SGHRS and CDR2 YFSETQ. The CDR3 sequence is 14 residues long. This CDR3 reads CASSLGGSTYEQYF. The CDR3 nucleotides read TGTGCCAGCAGCTTGGGGGGCAGCACCTACGAGCAGTACTTC.

This clone has just a few counts. V gene TRBV5-4 combines with J gene TRBJ1-6, with D perhaps matching TRBD1 (5 bases). The V end was cut by 0 bases, the J end by 16 bases, with 14 bases between. CDR1 and CDR2 from the germline V gene are SGHNT and YYREEE (reference sequence). CDR3 length: 13 residues. The CDR3 spells CASSLGGGDLLHF. CDR3 coding DNA: TGTGCCAGCAGCTTGGGTGGCGGGGACCTACTCCACTTT.

The rearrangement joins TRBV5-1 to TRBJ1-2; D perhaps matches TRBD1 (5 bases). This CDR3 spans 12 amino acids. The V end lost 6 bases, the J end lost 6 bases, and 12 bases lay between the germline ends. Germline V gives CDR1 SGHRS, CDR2 YFSETQ. Here the CDR3 reads CASKGVGDGYTF. For the CDR3, the DNA is TGCGCCAGCAAAGGGGTAGGGGATGGCTACACCTTC.

This chain connects TRBV11-3 to TRBJ2-7, with 7 bases matching TRBD1. The CDR3 spans 16 residues. V lost 7 bases to trimming and J lost 5 bases; unmatched junction nucleotides: 17. Looked up from germline, CDR1 is SGHNT and CDR2 is YENEEA. CDR3 loop: CASTEGVATGNHEQYF. CDR3 sequence (DNA): TGTGCCAGCACCGAAGGGGTGGCGACAGGGAACCACGAGCAGTACTTC.

This clone was found a few times. The chain carries TRBV13 and TRBJ2-7, with 13 bases lining up with TRBD2. This CDR3 region has 15 residues. Germline assignment: CDR1 PRHDT and CDR2 FYEKMQ (reference sequence). V dropped 4 bases and J dropped 3; count of bases not matched to a gene: 3. The CDR3 DNA follows: TGTGCCAGCAGCTCAACTAGCGGGGGGGGCTACGAGCAGTACTTC. Translation: CASSSTSGGGYEQYF.